These T cell receptor beta chains were read from a single sample in a study of response to subunit inactivated influenza vaccine. TCRdb processed the RT-PCR reads anew with MiXCR; each CDR3 protein has one entry. The sample yields about 830,000 distinct CDR3 sequences, approximately 17% seen once. The starting material was PBMCs from blood, obtained 5 to 6 days after vaccination. Every receptor here comes from a man aged 45-60 years who received an inactivated influenza vaccine. CDR3s include the opening cysteine and the closing phenylalanine or tryptophan. D genes are given only for firm matches. The size entry is marked missing in some rows and otherwise reads once, few, many or a size class.

j_call	clone_size	v_call	d_call	cdr3_aa	cdr3_nt
TRBJ1-3	.	TRBV20-1	.	CSAKGGSGNTIYF	TGCAGTGCCAAGGGGGGCTCTGGAAACACCATATATTTT
TRBJ2-7	many	TRBV12-3/TRBV12-4	TRBD2	CASAFWGLAASSYEQYF	TGTGCCAGCGCCTTTTGGGGACTAGCGGCTAGCTCCTACGAGCAGTACTTC
TRBJ2-1	few	TRBV20-1	.	CSAAGLLGGWNEQFF	TGCAGTGCTGCAGGGTTACTAGGGGGGTGGAATGAGCAGTTCTTC
TRBJ1-2	.	TRBV5-6	.	CASRRLQDRYGYTF	TGTGCCAGCAGGCGGTTACAGGACCGCTATGGCTACACCTTC
TRBJ2-5	.	TRBV5-6	.	CASSFGGARETQYF	TGTGCCAGCAGCTTCGGAGGGGCGCGGGAGACCCAGTACTTC
TRBJ2-5	few	TRBV20-1	.	CSAQYRAETQYF	TGCAGTGCTCAATACAGGGCCGAGACCCAGTACTTC
TRBJ2-7	.	TRBV20-1	TRBD1	CSASRTGDSYEQYF	TGCAGTGCTAGCCGTACAGGGGACTCCTACGAGCAGTACTTC
TRBJ2-1	many	TRBV12-3/TRBV12-4	.	CASTQRGAYNEQFF	TGTGCCAGCACCCAACGAGGGGCCTACAATGAGCAGTTCTTC
TRBJ2-3	.	TRBV12-5	.	CASEPVHDTQYF	TGTGCTAGTGAGCCCGTTCACGATACGCAGTATTTT
TRBJ2-4	.	TRBV12-3/TRBV12-4	TRBD1	CASSPGQGPKKNIQYF	TGTGCCAGCAGTCCAGGACAGGGGCCCAAAAAAAACATTCAGTACTTC
TRBJ2-7	few	TRBV20-1	.	CSACGTDTSYEQYF	TGCAGTGCGTGCGGGACGGACACTTCCTACGAGCAGTACTTC
TRBJ2-1	.	TRBV5-1	.	CASSLALRGRRYNEQFF	TGCGCCAGCAGCTTGGCCCTCAGAGGGAGGCGCTACAATGAGCAGTTCTTC
TRBJ1-1	.	TRBV12-3/TRBV12-4	.	CASSLGRNIDTEAFF	TGTGCCAGCAGTTTAGGTCGGAATATTGACACTGAAGCTTTCTTT
TRBJ2-2	few	TRBV7-2	.	CASSLAPKGGELFF	TGTGCCAGCAGCTTAGCTCCGAAGGGCGGGGAGCTGTTTTTT
TRBJ2-5	many	TRBV25-1	TRBD2	CASSELGSGTQETQYF	TGTGCCAGCAGTGAATTAGGTAGCGGGACACAAGAGACCCAGTACTTC
TRBJ2-4	few	TRBV20-1	.	CSARPTPRRVKNIQYF	TGCAGTGCTAGGCCCACCCCTAGGAGGGTCAAAAACATTCAGTACTTC
TRBJ2-4	.	TRBV19	TRBD2	CASRGGAKNIQYF	TGTGCCAGTAGGGGGGGGGCCAAAAACATTCAGTACTTC
TRBJ2-6	.	TRBV7-9	.	CASSLAPRANVLTF	TGTGCCAGCAGCTTAGCCCCCCGAGCCAACGTCCTGACTTTC
TRBJ2-5	.	TRBV6-5	.	CASSSSRGETQYF	TGTGCCAGCAGTTCGTCGCGGGGTGAGACCCAGTACTTC
TRBJ2-1	.	TRBV20-1	.	CSASVGGIAYNEQFF	TGCAGTGCTAGCGTGGGCGGGATAGCCTACAATGAGCAGTTCTTC
TRBJ2-7	.	TRBV29-1	TRBD1	CSVEDRGRTYEQYF	TGCAGCGTTGAAGACAGGGGGCGAACCTACGAGCAGTACTTC
TRBJ1-1	.	TRBV3-1	TRBD1	CASSLGGTENTEAFF	TGTGCCAGCAGCCTCGGAGGGACAGAGAACACTGAAGCTTTCTTT
TRBJ1-5	many	TRBV2	TRBD1	CASSGQGRYGQPQHF	TGTGCCAGCAGCGGACAGGGGAGGTACGGTCAGCCCCAGCATTTT
TRBJ1-3	few	TRBV5-1	.	CASSLGQNRNTIYF	TGCGCCAGCAGCTTGGGTCAGAATCGGAACACCATATATTTT
TRBJ1-5	.	TRBV12-3/TRBV12-4	.	CASSRVLGAQHF	TGTGCCAGCAGCCGAGTCCTGGGGGCCCAGCATTTT
TRBJ2-3	once	TRBV7-3	.	CASSPGGPPDTQYF	TGTGCCAGCAGCCCAGGGGGGCCACCAGATACGCAGTATTTT
TRBJ2-1	.	TRBV9	.	CASSVGGSGSPYEQFF	TGTGCCAGCAGCGTAGGGGGTAGCGGATCCCCCTATGAGCAGTTCTTC
TRBJ2-1	few	TRBV9	.	CASSASGLANEQFF	TGTGCCAGCAGCGCCTCGGGGCTAGCTAATGAGCAGTTCTTC
TRBJ1-4	.	TRBV6-1	.	CASSRGLANEKLFF	TGTGCCAGCAGTCGAGGGTTGGCTAATGAAAAACTGTTTTTT
TRBJ1-4	.	TRBV4-1	.	CASSQGTYSELFF	TGCGCCAGCAGCCAAGGGACCTATTCGGAACTGTTTTTT
TRBJ2-3	.	TRBV9	TRBD2	CASSAHRTSPVTDTQYF	TGTGCCAGCAGCGCCCACCGGACTAGCCCGGTCACAGATACGCAGTATTTT
TRBJ2-2	.	TRBV21-1	.	CASGPTGPKAGELFF	TGTGCCAGCGGACCGACGGGGCCCAAGGCCGGGGAGCTGTTTTTT
TRBJ2-4	few	TRBV6-2/TRBV6-3	TRBD2	CASSYSRTSGNIQYF	TGTGCCAGCAGTTACTCCAGGACTAGCGGGAACATTCAGTACTTC
TRBJ2-3	few	TRBV10-2	TRBD2	CASSESSGRGTDTQYF	TGCGCCAGCAGTGAGTCGAGCGGGAGGGGCACAGATACGCAGTATTTT
TRBJ1-2	.	TRBV7-2	.	CASSFQRDNYGYTF	TGTGCCAGCAGCTTTCAGAGAGATAACTATGGCTACACCTTC
TRBJ1-2	.	TRBV27	TRBD1	CASSLSKGAYYGYTF	TGTGCCAGCAGTTTATCAAAGGGGGCCTACTATGGCTACACCTTC
TRBJ1-5	few	TRBV29-1	.	CSVATGSGNQPQHF	TGCAGCGTGGCCACAGGGTCTGGCAATCAGCCCCAGCATTTT
TRBJ2-3	few	TRBV5-6	.	CASSLDPLGLRTDTQYF	TGTGCCAGCAGCTTGGATCCGTTGGGACTTCGCACAGATACGCAGTATTTT
TRBJ2-7	few	TRBV6-5	.	CASSYSSAGPEQYF	TGTGCCAGCAGTTACTCGTCAGCAGGGCCCGAGCAGTACTTC
TRBJ2-7	.	TRBV6-5	.	CASSYLYREGRTSYEQYF	TGTGCCAGCAGTTACTTGTACCGGGAAGGGAGAACCTCCTACGAGCAGTACTTC
TRBJ2-1	few	TRBV5-1	.	CASSLNGLAGYNEQFF	TGCGCCAGCAGCTTAAACGGGCTAGCTGGCTACAATGAGCAGTTCTTC
TRBJ1-5	.	TRBV19	.	CASSGGRAAQPQHF	TGTGCCAGTAGTGGCGGTAGGGCCGCTCAGCCCCAGCATTTT
TRBJ2-4	.	TRBV20-1	.	CSALGPIAKNIQYF	TGCAGTGCACTCGGACCGATAGCCAAAAACATTCAGTACTTC
TRBJ2-1	.	TRBV25-1	TRBD2	CASSKSPGTRADEQFF	TGTGCCAGCAGCAAGTCCCCCGGGACTAGAGCTGATGAGCAGTTCTTC
TRBJ1-1	few	TRBV6-1	.	CASRHAGAAGYGTEAFF	TGTGCCAGCAGACACGCGGGGGCGGCTGGTTATGGCACTGAAGCTTTCTTT